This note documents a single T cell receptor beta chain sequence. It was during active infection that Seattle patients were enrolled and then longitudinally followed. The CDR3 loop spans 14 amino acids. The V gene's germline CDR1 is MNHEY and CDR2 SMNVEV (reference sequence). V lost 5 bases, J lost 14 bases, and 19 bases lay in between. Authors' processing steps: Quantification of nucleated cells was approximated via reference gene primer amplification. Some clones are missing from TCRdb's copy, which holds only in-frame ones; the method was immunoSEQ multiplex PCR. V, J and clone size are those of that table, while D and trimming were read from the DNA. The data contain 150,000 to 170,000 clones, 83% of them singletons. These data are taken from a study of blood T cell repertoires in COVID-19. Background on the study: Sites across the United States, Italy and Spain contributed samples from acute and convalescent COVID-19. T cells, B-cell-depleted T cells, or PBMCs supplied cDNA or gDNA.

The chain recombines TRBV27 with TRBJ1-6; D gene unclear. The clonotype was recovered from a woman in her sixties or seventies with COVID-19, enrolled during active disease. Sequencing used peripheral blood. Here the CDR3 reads CASSGAAALQSLHF. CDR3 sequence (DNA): TGTGCCAGCAGTGGAGCGGCAGCATTACAGTCCCTCCACTTT.